A single sample is the source of the 25 T cell receptor beta chains below, sequenced in a study of cytomegalovirus exposure and HLA in healthy donors. Primers included in the PCR were 60 Vbeta and 13 Jbeta primers. Only in-frame clones appear in the TCRdb table, and some are missing; sequencing was by immunoSEQ multiplex PCR. The data show around 150,000 clones, around 81% seen once. The source material was PBMCs. The origin of the receptors is a middle-aged woman in good health and CMV-seronegative.

The V gene is TRBV7-6, the J gene TRBJ2-7; 13 nucleotides align to TRBD2. Trimming took 3 bases from V and 6 from J; bases not matched to a gene: 5. The CDR3 runs to 15 residues. Germline CDR1 reads SGHVS; CDR2 reads FNYEAQ. CDR3 residues: CASSFTSGRASEQYF. CDR3 sequence (DNA): TGTGCCAGCAGCTTTACTAGCGGGAGGGCCTCCGAGCAGTACTTC.

This clone has just one count. V is TRBV30 and J is TRBJ1-1; 7 bases agree with TRBD1. The germline CDR1 and CDR2 sequences are GTSNPN and SVGIG (reference sequence). The CDR3 consists of 13 residues. Trimming cost V 0 bases and J 10 bases; bases outside gene matches: 8. CDR3: CAWSVSASGGAFF. The CDR3 DNA reads as TGTGCCTGGAGTGTAAGCGCCTCAGGGGGAGCTTTCTTT.

This clone was recorded a few times. The chain is built from TRBV2 and TRBJ2-1; 8 bases match TRBD2. Germline-derived CDR1 and CDR2 are SNHLY and FYNNEI. This CDR3 is built from 15 residues. Trimming took 7 bases from V and 7 from J; bases not matched to a gene: 12. CDR3 sequence reads: CASTQLAVEGNEQFF. DNA for the CDR3: TGTGCCAGCACCCAACTAGCGGTGGAGGGAAATGAGCAGTTCTTC.

This clone appeared a few times. The gene calls are TRBV5-4 and TRBJ2-1; D might be TRBD2 (6 bases). The CDR3 spans 16 residues. V was clipped by 0 bases and J by 5 bases, with 15 bases between them. CDR1 and CDR2 from the germline V gene are SGHNT and YYREEE (reference sequence). CDR3 nucleotides: TGTGCCAGCAGCTTGGGAGGGAGGACGGGGAACAATGAGCAGTTCTTC. The encoded protein is CASSLGGRTGNNEQFF.

The chain has TRBV15 and TRBJ2-7, with D perhaps matching TRBD1 (5 bases). Trimming shortened V by 5 bases and J by 5 bases, and 10 bases separated the two germline ends. This CDR3 contains 12 residues. Germline-derived CDR1 and CDR2 are LNHNV and YYDKDF (reference sequence). As DNA, the CDR3 is TGTGCCACCAGCCTCCAGGGTCACGAGCAGTACTTC. Translated, it gives CATSLQGHEQYF. The complete variable domain, with remaining parts taken from reference TRBV15 and TRBJ2-7, reads DAMVIQNPRYQVTQFGKPVTLSCSQTLNHNVMYWYQQKSSQAPKLLFHYYDKDFNNEADTPDNFQSRRPNTSFCFLDIRSPGLGDTAMYLCATSLQGHEQYFGPGTRLTVT.

The chain couples TRBV19 to TRBJ2-3, with D maybe TRBD2 (7 bases). Looked up from germline, CDR1 is LNHDA and CDR2 is SQIVND (reference sequence). This CDR3 is 16 amino acids long. V lost 10 bases and J 1 base, leaving 21 bases between the germline ends. The CDR3 here is CATAGARGVGTDTQYF. CDR3 in DNA: TGTGCCACCGCGGGGGCTCGGGGAGTCGGCACAGATACGCAGTATTTT.

In DNA form, the CDR3 reads TGTGCCAGTCACCTGACAGCTTATCTTAACTATGGCTACACCTTC. It specifies CASHLTAYLNYGYTF. The chain combines TRBV19 with TRBJ1-2; D may be TRBD1 (5 bases). CDR1 and CDR2 (germline): LNHDA, SQIVND (reference sequence). The germline V and J ends were trimmed by 8 bases and 1 base, with 17 bases remaining between them. The CDR3 runs 15 residues.

A word on this clone: The same CDR3 arises from other DNA sequences in this sample as well. The rearrangement links TRBV11-3 to TRBJ2-1; 7 bases are shared with TRBD2. CDR1 and CDR2 (germline): SGHNT, YENEEA. The CDR3 spans 14 residues. Trimming took 4 bases from V and 2 from J; bases not matched to a gene: 2. For the CDR3, the DNA is TGTGCCAGCAGCTCCGGACTAGCCTACAATGAGCAGTTCTTC. It yields the protein CASSSGLAYNEQFF.

The chain links TRBV2 to TRBJ1-4; the match to TRBD1 covers 11 bases. Germline CDR1 and CDR2: SNHLY and FYNNEI. The CDR3 runs 14 residues. The ends lost 6 bases at V and 6 bases at J; junction bases unmatched: 3. CDR3: CASRGTGGDEKLFF. The CDR3 DNA is TGTGCCAGCAGGGGGACAGGGGGAGATGAAAAACTGTTTTTT.

The chain couples TRBV6-1 to TRBJ2-6; possibly TRBD1 for D (6 bases). The germline V and J ends were trimmed by 7 bases and 2 bases, with 12 bases remaining between them. This CDR3 contains 15 residues. Germline V CDR1 and CDR2: MNHNS, SASEGT. Written as DNA, the CDR3 is TGTGCCAGCACCACCGGGACACCTGGGGCCAACGTCCTGACTTTC. Amino acids: CASTTGTPGANVLTF.

The V and J genes are TRBV7-9 and TRBJ1-2; the D gene is possibly TRBD1 (6 bases). Between the trimmed V and J ends, which lost 1 base and 3 bases, there was a span of 6 bases. Germline V gene lookup returns CDR1 SEHNR and CDR2 FQNEAQ (reference sequence). This CDR3 has 13 residues. The CDR3 DNA follows: TGTGCCAGCAGCTTAGGGACAGACTATGGCTACACCTTC. As protein: CASSLGTDYGYTF.

Written as DNA, the CDR3 is TGTGCCAGCAGCTTGATTGGGACTAGCGGGAGTTACGAGCAGTTCTTC. It codes for CASSLIGTSGSYEQFF. The chain couples TRBV5-4 to TRBJ2-1; the match to TRBD2 covers 14 bases. Germline CDR1 is SGHNT and CDR2 is YYREEE (reference sequence). Trimming at V came to 1 base and at J to 10 bases, leaving 7 bases not matched to a gene. The CDR3 is made up of 16 amino acids. Combining the CDR3 with reference TRBV5-4 and TRBJ2-1 gives the whole variable domain ETGVTQSPTHLIKTRGQQVTLRCSSQSGHNTVSWYQQALGQGPQFIFQYYREEENGRGNFPPRFSGLQFPNYSSELNVNALELDDSALYLCASSLIGTSGSYEQFFGPGTRLTVL.

CDR3 in amino acids: CASSNHSMNTEAFF. CDR3 sequence (DNA): TGCGCCAGCAGTAATCACAGTATGAACACTGAAGCTTTCTTT. The chain is built from TRBV5-1 and TRBJ1-1, with no clear D. The CDR3 covers 14 residues. The germline gives CDR1 SGHRS, CDR2 YFSETQ. Trimming left V 5 bases short and J 0 bases short, with 11 bases between.

This clone has more than one count but fewer than ten. This chain connects TRBV11-2 to TRBJ2-1; 8 nucleotides line up with TRBD2. Per the germline V gene, CDR1 is SGHAT and CDR2 is FQNNGV. V was pared by 2 bases and J by 7 bases, with 13 bases of the junction left unmatched. CDR3 length equals 17 residues. CDR3 sequence (DNA): TGTGCCAGCAGCTTACTGCTAGCGGGCAACCTGGGGAATGAGCAGTTCTTC. Translated, it gives CASSLLLAGNLGNEQFF.

The CDR3 loop reads CASSPPTGGVSYEQYF. The CDR3 DNA reads TGTGCCAGCTCACCACCGACAGGGGGTGTTTCCTACGAGCAGTACTTC. This rearrangement joins TRBV18 to TRBJ2-7, with 9 bases identical to TRBD1. CDR1 and CDR2 from the germline V gene are KGHSH and LQKENI. This CDR3 spans 16 amino acids. Germline trimming cut 0 bases from V and 1 base from J; bases unmatched to any gene: 4.

This clone was observed a single time. The rearrangement links TRBV5-4 to TRBJ2-7; possibly TRBD1 for D (5 bases). Germline assignment: CDR1 SGHNT and CDR2 YYREEE (reference sequence). This CDR3 comprises 16 residues. Trimming removed 0 bases from V and 4 bases from J, with 17 bases in between. The CDR3 region is CASSLVGSRDPYEQYF. The CDR3 DNA reads TGTGCCAGCAGCTTGGTGGGGTCCAGGGATCCGTACGAGCAGTACTTC.

The genes are TRBV27 and TRBJ2-2; the D gene is possibly TRBD2 (5 bases). Germline loops: CDR1 MNHEY, CDR2 SMNVEV (reference sequence). V was shortened by 7 bases and J by 2 bases, with 14 bases between the two germline ends. There are 15 residues in the CDR3. CDR3 sequence: CASKSGSLNTGELFF. Here the CDR3 DNA reads TGTGCCAGCAAATCGGGATCCCTAAACACCGGGGAGCTGTTTTTT.

This chain uses TRBV9 with TRBJ2-3, with a possible D match to TRBD2 (6 bases). This CDR3 is 15 amino acids long. Germline CDR1 is SGDLS and CDR2 is YYNGEE. The V end lost 7 bases, the J end lost 4 bases, and 19 bases lay between the germline ends. The CDR3 bases are TGTGCCAGCGGCAAGGGGTGGGGAGGCGCAGATACGCAGTATTTT. It is translated as CASGKGWGGADTQYF.

The rearrangement uses TRBV5-1 and TRBJ2-1; 13 bases match TRBD2. This CDR3 spans 16 amino acids. Unmatched junction bases numbered 3, after V lost 4 bases and J lost 2 bases. CDR1 and CDR2 from the germline V gene are SGHRS and YFSETQ. This CDR3 reads CASSPGLAGAYNEQFF. CDR3 DNA: TGCGCCAGCAGCCCAGGACTAGCGGGAGCCTACAATGAGCAGTTCTTC. Based on the CDR3 plus reference TRBV5-1 and TRBJ2-1, the full variable domain is KAGVTQTPRYLIKTRGQQVTLSCSPISGHRSVSWYQQTPGQGLQFLFEYFSETQRNKGNFPGRFSGRQFSNSRSEMNVSTLELGDSALYLCASSPGLAGAYNEQFFGPGTRLTVL.

This chain links TRBV5-1 with TRBJ2-7; TRBD2 matches 7 bases. Losses at the gene ends were 7 bases for V and 1 base for J; bases not matched to a gene: 8. Germline CDR1 reads SGHRS; CDR2 reads YFSETQ. The CDR3 has 14 residues. The DNA for the CDR3 is TGCGCCAGCTCCTGGGGGGACTATTCCTACGAGCAGTACTTC. Its protein product is CASSWGDYSYEQYF.

The chain employs TRBV5-6 and TRBJ2-7; D gene unclear. Germline V gene sequence: CDR1 SGHDT, CDR2 YYEEEE. The CDR3 is 14 residues long. Deletions cut 4 bases from V and 2 bases from J, with 13 bases between. As DNA, the CDR3 is TGTGCCAGCAGCGGCTCCCTTAGCCCCTACGAGCAGTACTTC. Protein product: CASSGSLSPYEQYF.

The chain has TRBV6-6 and TRBJ1-2; possibly TRBD1 for D (5 bases). Germline CDR1 is MNHNY and CDR2 is SVGAGI (reference sequence). The CDR3 is 16 residues long. V was trimmed by 6 bases and J by 2 bases, leaving 19 bases between them. The CDR3 protein is CASSQGRGRTNYGYTF. CDR3 coding DNA: TGTGCCAGCAGCCAGGGTAGGGGCCGCACAAACTATGGCTACACCTTC.

The chain has TRBV11-2 and TRBJ2-5, with 8 bases aligning to TRBD1. The trim removed 5 bases at V and 4 bases at J, leaving 15 bases unmatched. Germline V lookup: CDR1 SGHAT, CDR2 FQNNGV. The CDR3 runs 17 residues. CDR3 DNA sequence: TGTGCCAGCAGCCCCCCACCGGGACAGGTCGATGGAGAGACCCAGTACTTC. Its protein is CASSPPPGQVDGETQYF.

Comments on this clone: Other DNA sequences in the same sample also yield this CDR3. The CDR3 DNA follows: TGTGCCTGGAGTGTTCTTCACGAGCAGTACTTC. Encoded protein: CAWSVLHEQYF. The chain carries TRBV30 and TRBJ2-7, with D hard to call. Per germline, CDR1 GTSNPN and CDR2 SVGIG (reference sequence). Trimming removed 0 bases at V and 5 bases at J, with 5 bases between. This CDR3 spans 11 amino acids. The full variable domain, with the rest looked up from reference TRBV30 and TRBJ2-7, is SQTIHQWPATLVQPVGSPLSLECTVEGTSNPNLYWYRQAAGRGLQLLFYSVGIGQISSEVPQNLSASRPQDRQFILSSKKLLLSDSGFYLCAWSVLHEQYFGPGTRLTVT.

This clone was observed a few times. The chain employs TRBV5-1 and TRBJ2-7; 7 bases line up with TRBD2. The CDR3 is 14 amino acids. With 4 bases clipped from V and 3 bases from J, the junction kept 7 bases outside the gene matches. Germline V lookup: CDR1 SGHRS, CDR2 YFSETQ. DNA of the CDR3: TGCGCCAGCAGCGCCACGGGAGGAAGCTACGAGCAGTACTTC. It is translated as CASSATGGSYEQYF. Full variable domain (missing parts from reference TRBV5-1 and TRBJ2-7): KAGVTQTPRYLIKTRGQQVTLSCSPISGHRSVSWYQQTPGQGLQFLFEYFSETQRNKGNFPGRFSGRQFSNSRSEMNVSTLELGDSALYLCASSATGGSYEQYFGPGTRLTVT.